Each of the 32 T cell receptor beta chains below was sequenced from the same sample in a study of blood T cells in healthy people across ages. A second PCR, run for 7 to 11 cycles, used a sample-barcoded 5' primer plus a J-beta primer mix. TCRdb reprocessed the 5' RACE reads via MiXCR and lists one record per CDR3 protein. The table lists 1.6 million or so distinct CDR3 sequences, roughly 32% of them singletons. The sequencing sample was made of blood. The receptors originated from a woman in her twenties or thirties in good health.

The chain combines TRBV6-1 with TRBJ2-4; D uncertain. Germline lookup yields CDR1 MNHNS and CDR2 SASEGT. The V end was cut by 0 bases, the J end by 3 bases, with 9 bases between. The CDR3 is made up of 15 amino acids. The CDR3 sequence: CASSEARAGKNIQYF. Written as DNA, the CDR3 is TGTGCCAGCAGTGAAGCACGGGCAGGCAAAAACATTCAGTACTTC.

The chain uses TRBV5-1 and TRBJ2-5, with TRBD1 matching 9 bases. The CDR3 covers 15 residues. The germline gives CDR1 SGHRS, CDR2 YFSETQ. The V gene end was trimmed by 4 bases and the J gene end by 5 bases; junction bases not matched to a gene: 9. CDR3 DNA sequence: TGCGCCAGCAGCGGTGGGACAGGGCTGGGGGAGACCCAGTACTTC. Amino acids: CASSGGTGLGETQYF. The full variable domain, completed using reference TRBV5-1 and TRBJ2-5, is KAGVTQTPRYLIKTRGQQVTLSCSPISGHRSVSWYQQTPGQGLQFLFEYFSETQRNKGNFPGRFSGRQFSNSRSEMNVSTLELGDSALYLCASSGGTGLGETQYFGPGTRLLVL.

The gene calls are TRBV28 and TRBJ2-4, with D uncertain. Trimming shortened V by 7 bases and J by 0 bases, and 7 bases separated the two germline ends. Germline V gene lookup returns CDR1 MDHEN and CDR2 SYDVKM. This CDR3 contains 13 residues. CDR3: CASKGLAKNIQYF. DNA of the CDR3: TGTGCCAGCAAAGGCTTAGCCAAAAACATTCAGTACTTC.

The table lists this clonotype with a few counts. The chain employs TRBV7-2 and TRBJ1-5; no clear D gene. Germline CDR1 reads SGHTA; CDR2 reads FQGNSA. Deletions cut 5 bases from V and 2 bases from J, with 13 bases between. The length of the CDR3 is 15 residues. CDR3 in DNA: TGTGCCAGCAGCCCCGGAGGGAGAGGCAATCAGCCCCAGCATTTT. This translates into CASSPGGRGNQPQHF.

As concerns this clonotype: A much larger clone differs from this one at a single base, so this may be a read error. CDR3 amino acids: CRARALATVSFF. The CDR3 DNA follows: TGCAGGGCTAGAGCTCTGGCTACAGTCTCTTTCTTT. The chain employs TRBV20-1 and TRBJ1-1; D is undetermined. The CDR3 is 12 amino acids. Per germline, CDR1 DFQATT and CDR2 SNEGSKA (reference sequence).

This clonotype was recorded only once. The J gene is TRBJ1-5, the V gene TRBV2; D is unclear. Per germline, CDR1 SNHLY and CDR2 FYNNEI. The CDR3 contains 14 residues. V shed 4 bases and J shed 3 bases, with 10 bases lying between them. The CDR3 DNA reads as TGTGCCAGCAGTGCGATTACGAACAATCAGCCCCAGCATTTT. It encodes CASSAITNNQPQHF.

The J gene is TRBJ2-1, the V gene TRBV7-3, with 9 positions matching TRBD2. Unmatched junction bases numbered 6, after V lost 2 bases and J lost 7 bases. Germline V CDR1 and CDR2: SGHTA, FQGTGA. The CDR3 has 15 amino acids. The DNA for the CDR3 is TGTGCCAGCAGCTTATTGCGGGGGGGCGGAAATGAGCAGTTCTTC. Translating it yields CASSLLRGGGNEQFF. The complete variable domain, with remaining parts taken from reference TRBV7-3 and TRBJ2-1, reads GAGVSQTPSNKVTEKGKYVELRCDPISGHTALYWYRQSLGQGPEFLIYFQGTGAADDSGLPNDRFFAVRPEGSVSTLKIQRTERGDSAVYLCASSLLRGGGNEQFFGPGTRLTVL.

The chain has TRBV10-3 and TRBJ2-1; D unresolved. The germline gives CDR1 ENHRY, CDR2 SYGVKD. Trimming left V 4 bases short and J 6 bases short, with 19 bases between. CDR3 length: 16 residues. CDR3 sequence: CAISARTELIGNEQFF. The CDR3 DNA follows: TGTGCCATCAGTGCCCGGACGGAGCTTATAGGCAATGAGCAGTTCTTC.

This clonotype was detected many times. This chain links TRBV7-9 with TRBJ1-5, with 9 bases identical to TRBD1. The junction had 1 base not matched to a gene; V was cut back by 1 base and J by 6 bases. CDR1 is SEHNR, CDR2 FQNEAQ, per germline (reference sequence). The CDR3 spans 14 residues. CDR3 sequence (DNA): TGTGCCAGCAGCTTAGGGACAGGGGTTCAGCCCCAGCATTTT. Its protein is CASSLGTGVQPQHF.

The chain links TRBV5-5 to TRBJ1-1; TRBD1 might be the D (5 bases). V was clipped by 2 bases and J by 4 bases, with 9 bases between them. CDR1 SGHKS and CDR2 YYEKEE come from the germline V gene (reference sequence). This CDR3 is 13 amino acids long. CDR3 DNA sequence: TGTGCCAGCAGCTTTTCGGGGACCACTGAAGCTTTCTTT. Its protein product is CASSFSGTTEAFF. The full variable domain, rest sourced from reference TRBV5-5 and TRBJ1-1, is DAGVTQSPTHLIKTRGQQVTLRCSPISGHKSVSWYQQVLGQGPQFIFQYYEKEERGRGNFPDRFSARQFPNYSSELNVNALLLGDSALYLCASSFSGTTEAFFGQGTRLTVV.

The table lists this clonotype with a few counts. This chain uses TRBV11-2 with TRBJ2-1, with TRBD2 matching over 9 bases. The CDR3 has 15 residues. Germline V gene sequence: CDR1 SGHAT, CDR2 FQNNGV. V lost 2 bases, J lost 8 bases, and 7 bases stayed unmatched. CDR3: CASSLWGGGAYEQFF. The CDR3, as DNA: TGTGCCAGCAGCTTATGGGGCGGGGGGGCCTATGAGCAGTTCTTC.

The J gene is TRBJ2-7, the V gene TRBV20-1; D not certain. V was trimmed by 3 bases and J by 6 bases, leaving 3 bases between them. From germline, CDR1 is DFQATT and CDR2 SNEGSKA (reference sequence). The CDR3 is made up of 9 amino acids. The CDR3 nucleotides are TGCAGTGCTAGGGCCGAGCAGTACTTC. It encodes CSARAEQYF.

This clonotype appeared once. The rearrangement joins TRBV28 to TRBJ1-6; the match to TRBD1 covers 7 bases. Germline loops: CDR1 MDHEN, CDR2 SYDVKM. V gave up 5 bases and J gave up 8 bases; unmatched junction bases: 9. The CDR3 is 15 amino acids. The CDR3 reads CASSTGQHADSPLHF. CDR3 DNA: TGTGCCAGCAGTACGGGACAGCACGCGGATTCACCCCTCCACTTT.

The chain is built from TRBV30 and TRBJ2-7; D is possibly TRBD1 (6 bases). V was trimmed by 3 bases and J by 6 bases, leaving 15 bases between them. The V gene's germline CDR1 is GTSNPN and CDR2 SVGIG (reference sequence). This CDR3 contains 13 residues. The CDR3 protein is CAWSLGQRGEQYF. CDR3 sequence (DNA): TGTGCCTGGAGCCTAGGACAGCGCGGCGAGCAGTACTTC.

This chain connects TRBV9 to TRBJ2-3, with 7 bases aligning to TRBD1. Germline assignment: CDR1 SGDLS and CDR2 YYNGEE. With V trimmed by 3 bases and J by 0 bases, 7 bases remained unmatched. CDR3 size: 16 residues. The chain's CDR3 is CASSGDRDGSTDTQYF. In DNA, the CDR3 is TGTGCCAGCAGCGGCGACAGGGACGGTAGCACAGATACGCAGTATTTT.

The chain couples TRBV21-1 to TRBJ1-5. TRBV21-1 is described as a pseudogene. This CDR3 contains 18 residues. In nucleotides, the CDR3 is TGTGCCAGCAGCAAAGTCCATAGGACCGGCCTCTTCTATCAGCCCCAGCATTTT. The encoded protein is CASSKVHRTGLFYQPQHF.

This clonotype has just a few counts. CDR3 sequence (DNA): TGTGCCAGCAGCCACCCGGTATTAGGGGGGATCCAAGAGACCCAGTACTTC. Translation gives CASSHPVLGGIQETQYF. The chain carries TRBV28 and TRBJ2-5; D may be TRBD1 or TRBD2 (6 bases each). This CDR3 region has 17 residues. CDR1 is MDHEN, CDR2 SYDVKM, per germline. V lost 6 bases and J 1 base, leaving 21 bases between the germline ends.

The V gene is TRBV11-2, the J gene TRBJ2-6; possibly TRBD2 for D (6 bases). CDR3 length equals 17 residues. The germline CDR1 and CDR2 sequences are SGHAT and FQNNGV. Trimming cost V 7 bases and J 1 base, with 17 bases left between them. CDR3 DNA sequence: TGTGCCAGCACCCGTGGGACTGTATTATCTGGGGCCAACGTCCTGACTTTC. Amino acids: CASTRGTVLSGANVLTF.

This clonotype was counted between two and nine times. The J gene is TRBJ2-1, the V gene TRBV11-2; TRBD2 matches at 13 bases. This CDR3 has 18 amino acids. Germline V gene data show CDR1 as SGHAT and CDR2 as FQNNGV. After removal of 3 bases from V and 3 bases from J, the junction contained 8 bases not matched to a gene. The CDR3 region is CASSFPRLAGGRYNEQFF. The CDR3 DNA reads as TGTGCCAGCAGCTTCCCCCGACTAGCGGGGGGCCGCTACAATGAGCAGTTCTTC.

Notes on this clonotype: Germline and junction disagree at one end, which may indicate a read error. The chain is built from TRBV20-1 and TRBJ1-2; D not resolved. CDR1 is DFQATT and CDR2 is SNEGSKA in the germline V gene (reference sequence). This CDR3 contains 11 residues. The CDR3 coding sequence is TGCAGTTCAAGGGTGGGGTATGACTACACCTTC. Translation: CSSRVGYDYTF.

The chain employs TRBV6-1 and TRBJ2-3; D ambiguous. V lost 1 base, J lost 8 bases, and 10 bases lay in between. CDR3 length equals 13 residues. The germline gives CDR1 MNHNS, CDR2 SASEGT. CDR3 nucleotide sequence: TGTGCCAGCAGTGAAGACGTCGAGACTACGCAGTATTTT. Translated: CASSEDVETTQYF.

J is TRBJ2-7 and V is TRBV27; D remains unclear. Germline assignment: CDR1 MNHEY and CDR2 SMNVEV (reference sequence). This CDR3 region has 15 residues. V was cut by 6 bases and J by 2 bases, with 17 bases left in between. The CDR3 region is CASSPWGTRTYEQYF. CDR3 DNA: TGTGCCAGCAGCCCGTGGGGTACGAGGACCTACGAGCAGTACTTC.

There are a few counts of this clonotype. The CDR3, as DNA: TGTGCCAGCAACCAAGCGGGGGGGGGTCAAGAGACCCAGTACTTC. Translated: CASNQAGGGQETQYF. The chain combines TRBV2 with TRBJ2-5; TRBD2 aligns across 10 bases. There are 15 residues in the CDR3. The ends lost 7 bases at V and 2 bases at J; junction bases unmatched: 7. Looked up from germline, CDR1 is SNHLY and CDR2 is FYNNEI.

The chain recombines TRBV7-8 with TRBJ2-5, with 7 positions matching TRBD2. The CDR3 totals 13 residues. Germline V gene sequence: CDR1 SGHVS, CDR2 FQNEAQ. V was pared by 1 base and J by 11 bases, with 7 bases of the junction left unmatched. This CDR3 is CASSLERGLQQYF. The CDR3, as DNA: TGTGCCAGCAGCTTAGAGCGGGGTTTACAGCAGTACTTC. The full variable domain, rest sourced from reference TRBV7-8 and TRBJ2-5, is GAGVSQSPRYKVAKRGQDVALRCDPISGHVSLFWYQQALGQGPEFLTYFQNEAQLDKSGLPSDRFFAERPEGSVSTLKIQRTQQEDSAVYLCASSLERGLQQYFGPGTRLLVL.

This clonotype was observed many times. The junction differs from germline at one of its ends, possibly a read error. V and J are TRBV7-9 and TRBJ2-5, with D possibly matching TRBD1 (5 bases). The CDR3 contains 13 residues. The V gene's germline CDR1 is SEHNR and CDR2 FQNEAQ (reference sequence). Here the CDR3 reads CASSLDTQETQYF. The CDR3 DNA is TGCGCCAGCAGCTTGGACACCCAAGAGACCCAGTACTTC.

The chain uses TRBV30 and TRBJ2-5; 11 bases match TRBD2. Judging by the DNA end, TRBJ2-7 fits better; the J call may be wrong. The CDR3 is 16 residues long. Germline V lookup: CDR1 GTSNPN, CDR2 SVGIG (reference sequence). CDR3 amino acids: CAWTNARLAGGHEQYF. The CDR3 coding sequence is TGTGCCTGGACTAATGCGAGGCTAGCGGGAGGCCACGAGCAGTACTTC.

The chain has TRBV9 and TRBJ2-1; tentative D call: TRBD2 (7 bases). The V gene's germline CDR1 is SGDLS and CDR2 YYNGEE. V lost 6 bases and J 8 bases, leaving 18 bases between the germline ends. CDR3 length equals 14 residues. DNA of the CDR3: TGTGCCAGCACCCAAGGGGGGGGCAAGGATGAGCAGTTCTTC. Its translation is CASTQGGGKDEQFF.

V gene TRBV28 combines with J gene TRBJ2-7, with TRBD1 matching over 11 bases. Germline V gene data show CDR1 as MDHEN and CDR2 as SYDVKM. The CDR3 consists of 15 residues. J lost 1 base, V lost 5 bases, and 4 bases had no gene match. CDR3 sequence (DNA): TGTGCCAGCAGTGGGACAGGGGGTAGATCCTACGAGCAGTACTTC. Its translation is CASSGTGGRSYEQYF.

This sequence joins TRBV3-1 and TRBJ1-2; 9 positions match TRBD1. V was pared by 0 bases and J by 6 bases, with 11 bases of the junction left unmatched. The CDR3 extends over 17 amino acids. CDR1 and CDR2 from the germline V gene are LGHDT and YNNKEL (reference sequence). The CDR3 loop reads CASSQEATGGLADGYTF. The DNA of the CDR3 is TGTGCCAGCAGCCAAGAGGCGACAGGGGGGCTCGCTGATGGCTACACCTTC.

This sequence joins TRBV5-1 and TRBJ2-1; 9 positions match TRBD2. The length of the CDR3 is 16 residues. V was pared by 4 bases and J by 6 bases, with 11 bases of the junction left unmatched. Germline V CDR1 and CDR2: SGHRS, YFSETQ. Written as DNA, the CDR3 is TGCGCCAGCAGCGCCCCGACTAGCGGACTGACCAATGAGCAGTTCTTC. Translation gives CASSAPTSGLTNEQFF.

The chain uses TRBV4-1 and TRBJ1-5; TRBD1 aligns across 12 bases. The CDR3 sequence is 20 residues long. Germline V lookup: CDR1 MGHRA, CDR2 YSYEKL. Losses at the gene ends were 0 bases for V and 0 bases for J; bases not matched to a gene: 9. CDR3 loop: CASSQDRPGQGAHSNQPQHF. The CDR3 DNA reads TGCGCCAGCAGCCAAGATCGCCCGGGACAGGGGGCTCATAGCAATCAGCCCCAGCATTTT.

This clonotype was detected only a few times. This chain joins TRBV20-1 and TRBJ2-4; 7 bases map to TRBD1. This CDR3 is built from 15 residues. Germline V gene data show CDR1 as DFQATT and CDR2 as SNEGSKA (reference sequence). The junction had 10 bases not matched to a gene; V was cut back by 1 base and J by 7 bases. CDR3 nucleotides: TGCAGTGCTAGAGGCGCCACAGGGGTGGGGAACATTCAGTACTTC. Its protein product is CSARGATGVGNIQYF.